Following are 12 T cell receptor beta chains from one sample sequenced in a study of cytomegalovirus exposure and HLA in healthy donors. The study ran its PCR with 60 Vbeta and 13 Jbeta primers. Produced via immunoSEQ multiplex PCR; TCRdb's table is partial and in-frame only. The profile covers under 250,000 clones, with around 79% appearing a single time and around 4.8% taken by the ten largest. The sample was PBMCs. These receptors were obtained from a woman in her twenties or thirties in good health and CMV-seropositive.

The V gene is TRBV5-1, the J gene TRBJ2-2, with 10 bases identical to TRBD2. This CDR3 is 17 amino acids long. J gave up 2 bases and V 4 bases, and 8 bases lay outside the gene matches. CDR1 SGHRS and CDR2 YFSETQ come from the germline V gene. The DNA for the CDR3 is TGCGCCAGCAGCCAATGGACTAGCGGAAGAAACACCGGGGAGCTGTTTTTT. Its translation is CASSQWTSGRNTGELFF.

This clone was detected only a few times. This sequence joins TRBV2 and TRBJ1-6, with no clear D. The CDR3 extends over 16 amino acids. V lost 2 bases and J lost 9, with 17 bases in between. Germline V gives CDR1 SNHLY, CDR2 FYNNEI. In DNA form, the CDR3 reads TGTGCCAGCAGTGAAAATTTTGGCCTGCGAGGTTCACCCCTCCACTTT. This gives the protein CASSENFGLRGSPLHF.

The CDR3 nucleotides read TGTGCCAGCAGTAACCGGGACTCATTATACGAGCAGTACTTC. Translated, it gives CASSNRDSLYEQYF. This chain joins TRBV2 and TRBJ2-7, with D perhaps TRBD2 (6 bases). This CDR3 has 14 amino acids. CDR1 is SNHLY, CDR2 FYNNEI, per germline. V was clipped by 5 bases and J by 4 bases, with 15 bases between them.

The chain combines TRBV9 with TRBJ1-1, with D unresolved. The CDR3 runs to 14 residues. Germline V gene lookup returns CDR1 SGDLS and CDR2 YYNGEE. Deletions cut 3 bases from V and 3 bases from J, with 12 bases between. The CDR3 region has the DNA TGTGCCAGCAGCGCAGACTCCTGGGACACTGAAGCTTTCTTT. It codes for CASSADSWDTEAFF.

The gene calls are TRBV6-4 and TRBJ1-1; 8 bases align to TRBD1. Germline-derived CDR1 and CDR2 are MRHNA and SNTAGT. J was trimmed by 3 bases and V by 6 bases; bases with no gene match: 3. The CDR3 is 13 residues long. Here the CDR3 DNA reads TGTGCCAGCAGCAGGGGGCTGGACACTGAAGCTTTCTTT. Amino acids: CASSRGLDTEAFF.

The V and J genes are TRBV27 and TRBJ2-1, with 8 bases lining up with TRBD1. CDR3 length equals 12 residues. J lost 5 bases, V lost 8 bases, and 2 bases had no gene match. CDR1 is MNHEY and CDR2 is SMNVEV in the germline V gene (reference sequence). For the CDR3, the DNA is TGTGCCAGCCGACAGGGGCACAATGAGCAGTTCTTC. Translation gives CASRQGHNEQFF.

A few counts support this clone. The CDR3 reads CASSQVGLRGNEKLFF. In DNA form, the CDR3 reads TGCGCCAGCAGCCAGGTAGGCCTCCGGGGTAATGAAAAACTGTTTTTT. The chain combines TRBV4-3 with TRBJ1-4; D gene uncertain. Germline lookup yields CDR1 LGHNA and CDR2 YSLEER. V was shortened by 3 bases and J by 4 bases, with 15 bases between the two germline ends. CDR3 length: 16 residues.

The CDR3 nucleotides read TGTGCCAGCACCGGTGGGGGGGAGGGAGGGGCAAGGCAGTATTTT. Translated, it gives CASTGGGEGGARQYF. This chain links TRBV2 with TRBJ2-3; 7 nucleotides match TRBD2. The V segment lost 7 bases and the J segment 11 bases; nucleotides outside the gene matches: 18. This CDR3 is 15 amino acids long. Germline lookup yields CDR1 SNHLY and CDR2 FYNNEI. Looking up the rest from reference TRBV2 and TRBJ2-3 gives the full variable domain: EPEVTQTPSHQVTQMGQEVILRCVPISNHLYFYWYRQILGQKVEFLVSFYNNEISEKSEIFDDQFSVERPDGSNFTLKIRSTKLEDSAMYFCASTGGGEGGARQYFGPGTRLTVL.

This clone was observed a single time. J is TRBJ2-2 and V is TRBV6-5; 9 nucleotides agree with TRBD1. Germline CDR1 MNHEY, CDR2 SVGAGI. J was trimmed by 7 bases and V by 2 bases; bases with no gene match: 5. The length of the CDR3 is 15 residues. CDR3 bases: TGTGCCAGCAGTTACGGACAGGGGTCAAACGGGGAGCTGTTTTTT. Its protein is CASSYGQGSNGELFF.

This clone has a handful of counts. The V call is TRBV6-5, the J call TRBJ1-2; D is unclear. Germline lookup yields CDR1 MNHEY and CDR2 SVGAGI. The CDR3 has 13 residues. The V end was cut by 2 bases, the J end by 7 bases, with 11 bases between. CDR3: CASSYTGGGGYTF. The CDR3 DNA follows: TGTGCCAGCAGTTACACGGGAGGCGGTGGCTACACCTTC.

The chain uses TRBV4-3 and TRBJ2-1, with 8 bases fitting TRBD2. CDR1 and CDR2 (germline): LGHNA, YSLEER. The CDR3 is 17 residues long. The V and J ends lost 0 bases and 0 bases, in that order; junction bases with no gene match: 4. The CDR3 here is CASSQDPAGASYNEQFF. The DNA of the CDR3 is TGCGCCAGCAGCCAAGACCCAGCGGGGGCCTCCTACAATGAGCAGTTCTTC.

The DNA of the CDR3 is TGTGCCAGCAGCTTAGTAGCGGGGCACACTGAAGCTTTCTTT. It yields the protein CASSLVAGHTEAFF. The chain links TRBV7-8 to TRBJ1-1, with D possibly TRBD1 on 5 matching bases. V lost 1 base, J lost 3 bases, and 9 bases lay in between. The germline gives CDR1 SGHVS, CDR2 FQNEAQ. The CDR3 consists of 14 residues.